This T cell receptor (beta chain) came from a study of cytomegalovirus exposure and HLA in healthy donors. Whole-study results and caveats: It was assumed in the presence/absence analyses that sequencing depth was roughly uniform across donors. HLA alleles were associated with 15,000 to 20,000 TCR beta sequences in a later analysis at 0.05 false discovery rate. It is likely that the observed cluster of highly shared sequence variants was a sequencing artifact. Compared with the approximately 680-donor mean, an Asian-associated ancestry cluster reportedly had fewer N-insertions, according to a later analysis.

CDR3 length: 12 amino acids. Per the germline V gene, CDR1 is LNHDA and CDR2 is SQIVND (reference sequence). V was trimmed by 6 bases and J by 6 bases, leaving 9 bases between them. Notes on this clone: Antigen: not known.

Primers: 60 Vbeta forward and 13 Jbeta reverse. The assay was immunoSEQ multiplex PCR, and TCRdb's table has in-frame clones only and misses some. This sample contains about 96,000 clones. This clonotype was obtained from a woman aged 25 to 39 in good health and CMV-seronegative. The gene calls are TRBV19 and TRBJ2-1; tentatively, D is TRBD1 (6 bases). Sequencing used PBMCs. DNA for the CDR3: TGTGCCAGTAGAACAGGGATCAATGAGCAGTTCTTC. Translating it yields CASRTGINEQFF. Based on the CDR3 plus reference TRBV19 and TRBJ2-1, the full variable domain is DGGITQSPKYLFRKEGQNVTLSCEQNLNHDAMYWYRQDPGQGLRLIYYSQIVNDFQKGDIAEGYSVSREKKESFPLTVTSAQKNPTAFYLCASRTGINEQFFGPGTRLTVL.